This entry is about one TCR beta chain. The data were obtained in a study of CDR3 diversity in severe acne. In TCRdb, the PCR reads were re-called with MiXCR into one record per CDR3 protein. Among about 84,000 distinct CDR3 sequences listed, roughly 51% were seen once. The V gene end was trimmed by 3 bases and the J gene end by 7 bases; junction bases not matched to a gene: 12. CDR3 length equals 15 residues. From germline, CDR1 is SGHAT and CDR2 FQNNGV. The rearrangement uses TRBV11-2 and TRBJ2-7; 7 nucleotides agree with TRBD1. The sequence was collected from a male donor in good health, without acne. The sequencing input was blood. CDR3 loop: CASSFKRDSYYEQYF. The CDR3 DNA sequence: TGTGCCAGCAGCTTTAAGAGGGACAGCTACTATGAGCAGTACTTC.